This T cell receptor beta chain appears in the sequencing data of a study of cytotoxic CD8 clonotypes in ibrutinib-treated CLL. The sequencing depth, 1 in 200,000 to 1 in 1 million T cells, was the target. Sequenced by immunoSEQ multiplex PCR; TCRdb stores in-frame clones only, minus some. The sample holds roughly 70,000 clones, 80% seen once. Findings and limits, study-wide: Different sampling times were used for sustained-remission and progressing patients. Clonality increased at ibrutinib response and stayed stable in sustained remission. At progression, however, it fell back toward baseline.

CDR1 is SGHRS and CDR2 is YFSETQ in the germline V gene. J was trimmed by 7 bases and V by 2 bases; bases with no gene match: 10. This CDR3 has 15 residues. The table lists this clone with a few counts. Its antigen is currently unknown. This chain connects TRBV5-1 to TRBJ1-2, with 8 bases fitting TRBD1. Material: PBMCs, obtained at disease progression, from a patient treated with ibrutinib. The TCR sequence derives from a human donor with chronic lymphocytic leukemia. The CDR3 sequence: CASSFVQGAPFGYTF. In nucleotides, the CDR3 is TGCGCCAGCAGCTTCGTTCAGGGGGCCCCCTTTGGCTACACCTTC.